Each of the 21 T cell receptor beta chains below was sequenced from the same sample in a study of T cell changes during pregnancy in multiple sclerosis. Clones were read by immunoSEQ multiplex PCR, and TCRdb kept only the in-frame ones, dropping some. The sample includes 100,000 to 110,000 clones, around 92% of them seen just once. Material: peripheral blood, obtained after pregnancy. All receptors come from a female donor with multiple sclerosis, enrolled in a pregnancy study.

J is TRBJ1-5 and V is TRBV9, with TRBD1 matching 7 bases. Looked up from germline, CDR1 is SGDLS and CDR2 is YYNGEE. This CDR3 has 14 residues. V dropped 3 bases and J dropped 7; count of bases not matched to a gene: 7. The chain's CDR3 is CASSAHRGPQPQHF. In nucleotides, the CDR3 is TGTGCCAGCAGCGCCCACAGGGGCCCCCAGCCCCAGCATTTT.

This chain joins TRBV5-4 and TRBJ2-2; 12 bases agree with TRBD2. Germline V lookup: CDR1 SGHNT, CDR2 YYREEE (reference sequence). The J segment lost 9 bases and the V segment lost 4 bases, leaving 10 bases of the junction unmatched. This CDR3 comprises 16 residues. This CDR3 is CASSPSSGRALRELFF. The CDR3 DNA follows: TGTGCCAGCAGCCCATCTAGCGGGAGGGCCCTCCGGGAGCTGTTTTTT.

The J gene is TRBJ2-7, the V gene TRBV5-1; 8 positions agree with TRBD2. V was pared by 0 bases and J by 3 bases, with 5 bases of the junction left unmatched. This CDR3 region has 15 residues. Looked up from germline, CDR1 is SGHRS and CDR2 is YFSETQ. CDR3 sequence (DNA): TGCGCCAGCAGCTTGGGTCGGGGGGGCCTCTACGAGCAGTACTTC. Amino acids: CASSLGRGGLYEQYF.

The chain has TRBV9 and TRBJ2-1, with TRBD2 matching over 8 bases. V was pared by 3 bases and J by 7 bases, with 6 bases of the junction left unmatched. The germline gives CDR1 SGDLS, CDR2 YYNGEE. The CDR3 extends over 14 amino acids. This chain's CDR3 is CASSDRGGLNEQFF. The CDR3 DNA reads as TGTGCCAGCAGCGACCGGGGGGGCCTGAATGAGCAGTTCTTC. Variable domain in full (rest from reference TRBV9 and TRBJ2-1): DSGVTQTPKHLITATGQRVTLRCSPRSGDLSVYWYQQSLDQGLQFLIQYYNGEERAKGNILERFSAQQFPDLHSELNLSSLELGDSALYFCASSDRGGLNEQFFGPGTRLTVL.

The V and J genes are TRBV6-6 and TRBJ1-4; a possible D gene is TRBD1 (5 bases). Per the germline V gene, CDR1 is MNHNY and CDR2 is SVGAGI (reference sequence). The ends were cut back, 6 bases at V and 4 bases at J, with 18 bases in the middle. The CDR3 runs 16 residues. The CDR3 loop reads CASSRPPGVGNEKLFF. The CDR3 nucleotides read TGTGCCAGCAGCCGCCCCCCGGGGGTGGGTAATGAAAAACTGTTTTTT.

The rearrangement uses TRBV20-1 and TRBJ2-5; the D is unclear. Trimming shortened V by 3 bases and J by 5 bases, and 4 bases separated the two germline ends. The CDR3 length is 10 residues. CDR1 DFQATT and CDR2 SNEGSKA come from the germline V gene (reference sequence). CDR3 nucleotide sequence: TGCAGTGCTAGTCTGGAGACCCAGTACTTC. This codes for CSASLETQYF.

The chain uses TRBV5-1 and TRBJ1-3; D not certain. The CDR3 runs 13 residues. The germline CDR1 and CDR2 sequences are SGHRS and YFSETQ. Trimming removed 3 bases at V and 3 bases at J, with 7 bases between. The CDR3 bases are TGCGCCAGCAGCTCCGACTTTGGAAACACCATATATTTT. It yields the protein CASSSDFGNTIYF.

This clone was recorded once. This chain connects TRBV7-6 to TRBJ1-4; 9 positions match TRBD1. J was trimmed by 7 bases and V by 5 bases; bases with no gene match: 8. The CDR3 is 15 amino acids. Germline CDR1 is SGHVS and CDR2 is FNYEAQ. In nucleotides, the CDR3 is TGTGCCAGCAGCGGGACAGGGATTAGGATTGAAAAACTGTTTTTT. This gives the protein CASSGTGIRIEKLFF.

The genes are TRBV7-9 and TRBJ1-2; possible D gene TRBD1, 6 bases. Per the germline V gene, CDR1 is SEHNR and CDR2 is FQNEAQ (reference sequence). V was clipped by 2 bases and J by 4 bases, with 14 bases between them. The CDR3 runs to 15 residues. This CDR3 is CASSLLRTASYGYTF. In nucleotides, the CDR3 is TGTGCCAGCAGCTTACTAAGGACAGCTTCCTATGGCTACACCTTC.

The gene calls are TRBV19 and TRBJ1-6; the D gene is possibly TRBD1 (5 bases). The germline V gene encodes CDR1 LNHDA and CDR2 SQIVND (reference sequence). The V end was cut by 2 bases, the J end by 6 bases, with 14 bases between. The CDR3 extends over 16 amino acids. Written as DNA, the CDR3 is TGTGCCAGTAGTATATACATGGGGCAGAGTAATTCACCCCTCCACTTT. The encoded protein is CASSIYMGQSNSPLHF.

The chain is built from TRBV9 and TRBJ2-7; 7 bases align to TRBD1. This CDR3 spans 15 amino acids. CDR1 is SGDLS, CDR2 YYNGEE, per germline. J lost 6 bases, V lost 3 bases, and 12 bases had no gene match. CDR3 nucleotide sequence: TGTGCCAGCAGCGATGGGACAGTAACTATCGCCGAGCAGTACTTC. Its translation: CASSDGTVTIAEQYF.

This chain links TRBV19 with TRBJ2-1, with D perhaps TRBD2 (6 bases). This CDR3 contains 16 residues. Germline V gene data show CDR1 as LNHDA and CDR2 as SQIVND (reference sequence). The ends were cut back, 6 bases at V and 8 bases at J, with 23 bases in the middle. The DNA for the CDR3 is TGTGCCAGTAGCTCCGAGACTAGTGGTGGTTCGCATGAGCAGTTCTTC. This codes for CASSSETSGGSHEQFF. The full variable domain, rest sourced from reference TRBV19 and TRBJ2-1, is DGGITQSPKYLFRKEGQNVTLSCEQNLNHDAMYWYRQDPGQGLRLIYYSQIVNDFQKGDIAEGYSVSREKKESFPLTVTSAQKNPTAFYLCASSSETSGGSHEQFFGPGTRLTVL.

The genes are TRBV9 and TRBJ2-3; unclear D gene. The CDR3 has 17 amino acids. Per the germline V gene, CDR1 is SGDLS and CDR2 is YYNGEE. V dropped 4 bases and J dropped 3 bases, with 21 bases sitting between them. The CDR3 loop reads CASSTEPATVFTDTQYF. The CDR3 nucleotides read TGTGCCAGCAGCACAGAACCAGCAACGGTTTTTACAGATACGCAGTATTTT.

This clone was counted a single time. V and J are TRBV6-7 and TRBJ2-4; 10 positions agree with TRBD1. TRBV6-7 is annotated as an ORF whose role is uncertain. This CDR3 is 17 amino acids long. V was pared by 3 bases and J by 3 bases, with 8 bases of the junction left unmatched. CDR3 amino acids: CASSYHDRGRFKNIQYF. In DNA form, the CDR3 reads TGTGCCAGCAGTTATCACGACAGGGGGCGTTTCAAAAACATTCAGTACTTC.

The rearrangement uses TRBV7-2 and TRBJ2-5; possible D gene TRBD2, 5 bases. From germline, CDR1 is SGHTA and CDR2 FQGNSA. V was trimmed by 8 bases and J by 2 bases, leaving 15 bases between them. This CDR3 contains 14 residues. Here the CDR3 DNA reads TGTGCCAGCCGAAACGTAGCGCGTCAAGAGACCCAGTACTTC. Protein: CASRNVARQETQYF.

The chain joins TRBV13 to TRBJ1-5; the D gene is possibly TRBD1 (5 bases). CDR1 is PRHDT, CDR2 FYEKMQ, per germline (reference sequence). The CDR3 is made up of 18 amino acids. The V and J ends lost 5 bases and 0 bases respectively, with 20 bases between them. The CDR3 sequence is CASSLRRPGVHSNQPQHF. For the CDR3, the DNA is TGTGCCAGCAGCCTTAGGCGACCGGGGGTACATAGCAATCAGCCCCAGCATTTT.

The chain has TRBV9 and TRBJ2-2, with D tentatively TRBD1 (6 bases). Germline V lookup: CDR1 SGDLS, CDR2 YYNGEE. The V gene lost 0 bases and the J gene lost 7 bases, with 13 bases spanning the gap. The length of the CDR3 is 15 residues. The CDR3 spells CASSVGNRDVGELFF. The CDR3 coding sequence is TGTGCCAGCAGCGTAGGTAACAGGGACGTCGGGGAGCTGTTTTTT.

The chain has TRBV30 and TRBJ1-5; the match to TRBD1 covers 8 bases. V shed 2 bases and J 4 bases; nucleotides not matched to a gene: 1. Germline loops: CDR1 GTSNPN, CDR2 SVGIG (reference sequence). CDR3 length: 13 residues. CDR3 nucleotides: TGTGCCTGGAGTTACAGGGGGAATCAGCCCCAGCATTTT. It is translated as CAWSYRGNQPQHF.

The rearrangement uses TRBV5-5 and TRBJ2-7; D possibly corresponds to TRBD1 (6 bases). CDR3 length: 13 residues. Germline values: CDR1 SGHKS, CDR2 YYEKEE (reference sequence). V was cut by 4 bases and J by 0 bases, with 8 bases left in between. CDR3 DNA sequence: TGTGCCAGCAGCCGGGACACCTCCTACGAGCAGTACTTC. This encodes CASSRDTSYEQYF.

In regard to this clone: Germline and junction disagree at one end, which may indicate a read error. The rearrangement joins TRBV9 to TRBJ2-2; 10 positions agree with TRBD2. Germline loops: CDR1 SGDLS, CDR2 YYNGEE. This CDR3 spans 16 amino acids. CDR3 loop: CASSVPGLANPGELFF. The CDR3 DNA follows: TGTGCCAGCAGCGTACCGGGACTAGCGAACCCCGGGGAGCTGTTTTTT.

In nucleotides, the CDR3 is TGTGCCAGCAGCTTGAGGAGGGGAGAGACCCAGTACTTC. Protein sequence: CASSLRRGETQYF. The chain employs TRBV11-1 and TRBJ2-5; D may be TRBD2 (6 bases). CDR3 size: 13 residues. Germline V gene data show CDR1 as SGHAT and CDR2 as FQDESV (reference sequence). Trimming took 3 bases from V and 4 from J, leaving 9 bases between them.